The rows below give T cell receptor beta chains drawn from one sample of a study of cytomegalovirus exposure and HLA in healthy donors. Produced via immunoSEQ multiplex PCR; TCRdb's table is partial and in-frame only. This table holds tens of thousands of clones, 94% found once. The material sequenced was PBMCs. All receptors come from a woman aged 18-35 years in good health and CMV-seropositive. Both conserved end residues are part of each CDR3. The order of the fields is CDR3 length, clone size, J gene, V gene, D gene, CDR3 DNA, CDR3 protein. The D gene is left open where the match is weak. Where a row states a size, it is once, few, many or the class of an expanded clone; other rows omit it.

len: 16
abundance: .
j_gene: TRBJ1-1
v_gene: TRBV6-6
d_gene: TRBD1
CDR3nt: TGTGCCAGCAAGAAGACAGGGGGTGATAGAGGTACTGAAGCTTTCTTT
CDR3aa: CASKKTGGDRGTEAFF

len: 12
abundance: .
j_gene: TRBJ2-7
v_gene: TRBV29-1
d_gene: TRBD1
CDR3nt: TGCAGCGTGGAGACCGGGACAGGGAAGCAGTACTTC
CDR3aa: CSVETGTGKQYF

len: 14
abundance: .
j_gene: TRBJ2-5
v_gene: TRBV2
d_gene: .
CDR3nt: TGTGCCAGCAGAACATCAGGGGGAGGAGAGACCCAGTACTTC
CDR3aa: CASRTSGGGETQYF

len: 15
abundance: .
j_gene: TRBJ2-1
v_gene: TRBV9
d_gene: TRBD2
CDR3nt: TGTGCCAGCAGCGTAGGGACTAGAACGTACAATGAGCAGTTCTTC
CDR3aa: CASSVGTRTYNEQFF

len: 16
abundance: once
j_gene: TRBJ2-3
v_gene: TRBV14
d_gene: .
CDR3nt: TGTGCCAGCAGCCAAGAAAAACTAGTTCACACAGATACGCAGTATTTT
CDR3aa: CASSQEKLVHTDTQYF

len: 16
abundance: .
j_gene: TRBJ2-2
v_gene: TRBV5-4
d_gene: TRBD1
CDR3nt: TGTGCCAGCAGCCCGGACAGGGGGCTGGAAACCGGGGAGCTGTTTTTT
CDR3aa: CASSPDRGLETGELFF

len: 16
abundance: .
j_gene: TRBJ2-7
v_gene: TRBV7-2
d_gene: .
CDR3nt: TGTGCCAGCAGCCCATCGATGGCCGCCTTCCCCTACGAGCAGTACTTC
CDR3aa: CASSPSMAAFPYEQYF

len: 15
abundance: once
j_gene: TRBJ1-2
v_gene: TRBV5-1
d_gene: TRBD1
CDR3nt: TGCGCCAGCAGGAGGGACAGTCAAGACGTCTATGGCTACACCTTC
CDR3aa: CASRRDSQDVYGYTF

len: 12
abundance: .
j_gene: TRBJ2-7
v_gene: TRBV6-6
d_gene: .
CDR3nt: TGTGCCAGCAGTTACTCTCGGTACGAGCAGTACTTC
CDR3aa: CASSYSRYEQYF

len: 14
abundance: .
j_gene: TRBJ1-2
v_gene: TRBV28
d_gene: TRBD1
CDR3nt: TGTGCCAGCAGTATACAACAGGGGCACTATGGCTACACCTTC
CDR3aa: CASSIQQGHYGYTF

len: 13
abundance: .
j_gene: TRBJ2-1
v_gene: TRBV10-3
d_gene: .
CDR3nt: TGTGCCATCAGTGAGCCCAGGCTTAATGAGCAGTTCTTC
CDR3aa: CAISEPRLNEQFF

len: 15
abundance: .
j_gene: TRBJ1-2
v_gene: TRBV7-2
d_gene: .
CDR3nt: TGTGCCAGCAGCTCTTCGACAGGCAATAACTATGGCTACACCTTC
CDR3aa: CASSSSTGNNYGYTF

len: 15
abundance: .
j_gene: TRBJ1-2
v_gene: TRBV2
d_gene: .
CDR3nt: TGTGCCAGCAGCTGGAACAGACAGGCTACAGGTGGCTACACCTTC
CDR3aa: CASSWNRQATGGYTF

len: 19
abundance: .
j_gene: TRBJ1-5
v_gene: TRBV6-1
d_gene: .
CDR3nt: TGTGCCAGCAGCGAACGGACACCAGGGCGCTCTTATAGCAATCAGCCCCAGCATTTT
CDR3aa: CASSERTPGRSYSNQPQHF

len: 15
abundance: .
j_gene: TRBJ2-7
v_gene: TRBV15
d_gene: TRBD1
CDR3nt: TGTGCCACCAGCAGAGGGGGACAGGGCGTCTACGAGCAGTACTTC
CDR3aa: CATSRGGQGVYEQYF

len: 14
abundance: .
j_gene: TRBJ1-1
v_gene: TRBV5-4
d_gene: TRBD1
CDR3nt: TGTGCCAGCAGCCCACGGACAGGAGAAATTGAAGCTTTCTTT
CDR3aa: CASSPRTGEIEAFF

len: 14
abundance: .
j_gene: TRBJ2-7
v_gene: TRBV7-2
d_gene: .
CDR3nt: TGTGCCAGCAGCGAAGTACAGGACAGCTACGAGCAGTACTTC
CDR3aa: CASSEVQDSYEQYF

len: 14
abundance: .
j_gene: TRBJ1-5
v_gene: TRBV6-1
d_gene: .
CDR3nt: TGTGCCAGCATCCTTCGTCCTGGCAATCAGCCCCAGCATTTT
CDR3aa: CASILRPGNQPQHF

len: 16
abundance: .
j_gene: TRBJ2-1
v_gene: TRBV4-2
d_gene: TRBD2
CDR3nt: TGTGCCAGCAGCCAAGATCATACTAGCGGGGGTTTTTGGGTTTTCTTC
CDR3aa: CASSQDHTSGGFWVFF

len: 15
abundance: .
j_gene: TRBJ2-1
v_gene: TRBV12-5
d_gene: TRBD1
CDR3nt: TGTGCTAGTGGTTTGGCAGGGGGCCCCCTTAATGAGCAGTTCTTC
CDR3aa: CASGLAGGPLNEQFF

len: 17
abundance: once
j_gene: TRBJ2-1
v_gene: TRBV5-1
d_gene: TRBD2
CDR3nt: TGCGCCAGCAGACGTACTACTAGCGGGAGTTCTTACAATGAGCAGTTCTTC
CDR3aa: CASRRTTSGSSYNEQFF

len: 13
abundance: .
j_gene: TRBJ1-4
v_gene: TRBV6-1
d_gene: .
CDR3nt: TGTGCCAGCAGTCGACAGTCTAATGAAAAACTGTTTTTT
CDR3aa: CASSRQSNEKLFF

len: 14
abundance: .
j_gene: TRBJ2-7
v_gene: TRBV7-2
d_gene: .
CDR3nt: TGTGCCAGCAGCGACAGGTTCAAAACCTACGAGCAGTACTTC
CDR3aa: CASSDRFKTYEQYF

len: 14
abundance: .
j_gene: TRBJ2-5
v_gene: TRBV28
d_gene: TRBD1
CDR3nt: TGTGCCAGCGGTATACAGGGGGCGCGGGAGACCCAGTACTTC
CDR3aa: CASGIQGARETQYF

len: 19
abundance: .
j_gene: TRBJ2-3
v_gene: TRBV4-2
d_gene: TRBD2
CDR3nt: TGTGCCAGCAGCCAGGGGGGAGCGGGGGCATCCCTTAGCACAGATACGCAGTATTTT
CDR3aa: CASSQGGAGASLSTDTQYF

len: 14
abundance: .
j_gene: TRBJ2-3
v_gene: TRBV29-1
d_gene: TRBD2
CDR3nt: TGCAGCGTTGCCGCTAGCGGCGGCACAGATACGCAGTATTTT
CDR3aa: CSVAASGGTDTQYF

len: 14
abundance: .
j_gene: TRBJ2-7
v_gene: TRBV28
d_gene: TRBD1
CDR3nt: TGTGCCAGCAGTGTGACAGGGGGTGGGGCCGAGCAGTACTTC
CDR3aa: CASSVTGGGAEQYF

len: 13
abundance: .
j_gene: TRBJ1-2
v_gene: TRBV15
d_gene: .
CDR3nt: TGTGCCACCAGCAGGGACCGGGAGTATGGCTACACCTTC
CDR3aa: CATSRDREYGYTF

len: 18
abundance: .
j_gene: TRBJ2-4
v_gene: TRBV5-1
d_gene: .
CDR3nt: TGCGCCTCCCGGATGGGGGGGGGCCCGTCCTCTGCCAAAAACATTCAGTACTTC
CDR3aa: CASRMGGGPSSAKNIQYF

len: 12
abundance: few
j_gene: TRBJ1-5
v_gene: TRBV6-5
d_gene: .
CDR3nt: TGTGCCAGCTCCAATAGCAATCAGCCCCAGCATTTT
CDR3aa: CASSNSNQPQHF

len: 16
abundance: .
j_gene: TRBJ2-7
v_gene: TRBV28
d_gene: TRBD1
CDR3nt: TGTGCCAGCAGTTCCCCCGTAGGGACAGTCTTCTCGGAGCAGTACTTC
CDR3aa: CASSSPVGTVFSEQYF

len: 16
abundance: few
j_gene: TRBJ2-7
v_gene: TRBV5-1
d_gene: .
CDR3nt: TGCGCCAGCAGCTTGGAACTCGGGGGTCCCTCCTACGAGCAGTACTTC
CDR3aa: CASSLELGGPSYEQYF

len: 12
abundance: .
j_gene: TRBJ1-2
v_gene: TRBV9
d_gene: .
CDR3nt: TGTGCCAGCAGCGTGGGGCGACTTGGCTACACCTTC
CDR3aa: CASSVGRLGYTF

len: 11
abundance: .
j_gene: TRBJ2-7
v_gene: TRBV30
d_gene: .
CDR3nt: TGTGCCTGGAGTGTGGAGTACGAGCAGTACTTC
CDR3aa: CAWSVEYEQYF

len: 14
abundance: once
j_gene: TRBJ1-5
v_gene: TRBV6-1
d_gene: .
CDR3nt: TGTGCCAGCAGTGAATCAGGTAGCAATCAGCCCCAGCATTTT
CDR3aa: CASSESGSNQPQHF

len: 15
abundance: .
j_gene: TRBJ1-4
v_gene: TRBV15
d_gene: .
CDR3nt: TGTGCCACCAGCAGTACACGTCAGACTAATGAAAAACTGTTTTTT
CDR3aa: CATSSTRQTNEKLFF

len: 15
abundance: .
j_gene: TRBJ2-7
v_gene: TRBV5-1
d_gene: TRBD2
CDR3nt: TGCGCCAGCAGCTTGGACGGGGGGGCCTCCTACGAGCAGTACTTC
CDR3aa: CASSLDGGASYEQYF

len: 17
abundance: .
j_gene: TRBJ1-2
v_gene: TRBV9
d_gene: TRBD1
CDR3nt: TGTGCCAGCAGCCCCCGGGACAGGGGGGTAACGTCCTATGGCTACACCTTC
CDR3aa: CASSPRDRGVTSYGYTF

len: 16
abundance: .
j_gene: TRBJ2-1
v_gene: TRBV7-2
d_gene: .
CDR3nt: TGTGCCAGCAGCTTCAGACTTATTATGTCCTACAATGAGCAGTTCTTC
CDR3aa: CASSFRLIMSYNEQFF

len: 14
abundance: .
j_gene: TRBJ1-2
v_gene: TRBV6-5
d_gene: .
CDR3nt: TGTGCCAGCAGTTACGATAGGGGTAGTGGTGGCTACACCTTC
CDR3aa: CASSYDRGSGGYTF

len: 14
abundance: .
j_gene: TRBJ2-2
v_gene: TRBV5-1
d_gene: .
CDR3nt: TGCGCCAGCAACTTCCCCCGGGACACCGGGGAGCTGTTTTTT
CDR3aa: CASNFPRDTGELFF

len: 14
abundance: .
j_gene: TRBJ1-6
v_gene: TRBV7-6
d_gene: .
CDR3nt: TGTGCCAGCAGTCGCCTCGAGGGTCGGCCACCCCTCCACTTT
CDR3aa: CASSRLEGRPPLHF

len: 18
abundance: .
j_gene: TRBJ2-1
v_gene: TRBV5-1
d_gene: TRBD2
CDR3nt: TGCGCCAGCAGCTTGAGGGGCGGGAGCGGAACTTCCTACAATGAGCAGTTCTTC
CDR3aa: CASSLRGGSGTSYNEQFF

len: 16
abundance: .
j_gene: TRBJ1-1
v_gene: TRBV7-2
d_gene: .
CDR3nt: TGTGCCAGCAGCTTAGATTCGGGGGGTATGAACACTGAAGCTTTCTTT
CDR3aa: CASSLDSGGMNTEAFF

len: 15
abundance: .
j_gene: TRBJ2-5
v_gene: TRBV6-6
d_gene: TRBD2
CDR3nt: TGTGCCAGCGGATCGACTAGCGGGGTCCAAGAGACCCAGTACTTC
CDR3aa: CASGSTSGVQETQYF

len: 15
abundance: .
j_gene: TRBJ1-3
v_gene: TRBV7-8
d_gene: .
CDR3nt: TGTGCCAGCAGCGATGCATGGACAGCCGGAAACACCATATATTTT
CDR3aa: CASSDAWTAGNTIYF

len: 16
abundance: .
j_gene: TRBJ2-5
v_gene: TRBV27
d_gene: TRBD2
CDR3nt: TGTGCCAGCAGTTTACATAGCGGGGGCGTACAAGAGACCCAGTACTTC
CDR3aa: CASSLHSGGVQETQYF

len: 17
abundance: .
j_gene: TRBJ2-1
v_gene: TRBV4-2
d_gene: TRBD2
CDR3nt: TGTGCCAGCAGCCAAGGGACTAGCGGGAGGGGGGGCAATGAGCAGTTCTTC
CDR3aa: CASSQGTSGRGGNEQFF

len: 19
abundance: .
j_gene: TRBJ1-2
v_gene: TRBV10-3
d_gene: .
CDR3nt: TGTGCCATCAGTGATCGGCTCGGGGTGGGAACAGAAAATAACTATGGCTACACCTTC
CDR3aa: CAISDRLGVGTENNYGYTF

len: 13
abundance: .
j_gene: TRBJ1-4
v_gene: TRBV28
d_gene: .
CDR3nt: TGTGCCAGCCTCGACAGATTCAATGAAAAACTGTTTTTT
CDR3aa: CASLDRFNEKLFF

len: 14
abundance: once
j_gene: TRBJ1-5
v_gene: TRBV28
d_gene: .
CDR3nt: TGTGCCAGCAGTTTATCCGGGCGGGGTCAGCCCCAGCATTTT
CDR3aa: CASSLSGRGQPQHF

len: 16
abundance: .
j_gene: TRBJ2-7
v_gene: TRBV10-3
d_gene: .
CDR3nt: TGTGCCATCAGTGAGTCGGGTCGGGGGGCTGTCTACGAGCAGTACTTC
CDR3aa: CAISESGRGAVYEQYF

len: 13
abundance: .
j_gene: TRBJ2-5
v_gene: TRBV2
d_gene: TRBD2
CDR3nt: TGTGCCACGGGGCGGGGGGTCCAAGAGACCCAGTACTTC
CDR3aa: CATGRGVQETQYF

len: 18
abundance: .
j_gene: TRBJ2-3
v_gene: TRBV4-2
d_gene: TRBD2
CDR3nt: TGTGCCAGCAGCCAAGGAACAAGACTAGCGGGAGTATCAGATACGCAGTATTTT
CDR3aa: CASSQGTRLAGVSDTQYF

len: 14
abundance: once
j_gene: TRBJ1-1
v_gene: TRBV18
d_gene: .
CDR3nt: TGTGCCAGCTCACCACCCGGGGTCCACACTGAAGCTTTCTTT
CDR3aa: CASSPPGVHTEAFF

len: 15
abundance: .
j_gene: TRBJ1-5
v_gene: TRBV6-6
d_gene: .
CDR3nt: TGTGCCAGCAGTTACTCGAGACAGATAAATCAGCCCCAGCATTTT
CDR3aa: CASSYSRQINQPQHF

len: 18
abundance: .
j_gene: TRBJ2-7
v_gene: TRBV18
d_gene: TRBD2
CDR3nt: TGTGCCAGCTCATTGACTAGCATTGATAAAAGGAGCTCCTACGAGCAGTACTTC
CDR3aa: CASSLTSIDKRSSYEQYF

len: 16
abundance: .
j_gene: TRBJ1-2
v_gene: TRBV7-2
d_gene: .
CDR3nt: TGTGCCAGCAGCGTAGTAATTACAGAGACCTCCCTTGGCTACACCTTC
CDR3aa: CASSVVITETSLGYTF

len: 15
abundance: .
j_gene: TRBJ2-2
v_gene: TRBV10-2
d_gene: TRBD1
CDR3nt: TGCGCCAGCAGTGAGGTCAGGGGGCGTACCGGGGAGCTGTTTTTT
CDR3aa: CASSEVRGRTGELFF

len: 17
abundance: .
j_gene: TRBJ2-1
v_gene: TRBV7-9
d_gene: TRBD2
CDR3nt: TGTGCCAGCAGCACCGGACTAGCGGGAGGGTCCTACAATGAGCAGTTCTTC
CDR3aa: CASSTGLAGGSYNEQFF